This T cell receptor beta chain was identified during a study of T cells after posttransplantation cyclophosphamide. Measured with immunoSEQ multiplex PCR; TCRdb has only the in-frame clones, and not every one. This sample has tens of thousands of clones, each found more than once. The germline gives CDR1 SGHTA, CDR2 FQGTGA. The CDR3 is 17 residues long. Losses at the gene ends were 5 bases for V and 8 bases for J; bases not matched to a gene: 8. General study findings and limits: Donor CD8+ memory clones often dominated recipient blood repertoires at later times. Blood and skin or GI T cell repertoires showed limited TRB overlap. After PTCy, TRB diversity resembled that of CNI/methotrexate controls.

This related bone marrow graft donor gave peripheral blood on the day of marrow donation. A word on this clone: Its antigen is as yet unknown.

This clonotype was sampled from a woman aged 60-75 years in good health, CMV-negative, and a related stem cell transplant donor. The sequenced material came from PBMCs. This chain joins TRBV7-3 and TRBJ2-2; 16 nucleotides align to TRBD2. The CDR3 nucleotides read TGTGCCAGCAGCCCTTCGGGACTAGCGGGAGGGTTAGGGGAGCTGTTTTTT. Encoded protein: CASSPSGLAGGLGELFF.